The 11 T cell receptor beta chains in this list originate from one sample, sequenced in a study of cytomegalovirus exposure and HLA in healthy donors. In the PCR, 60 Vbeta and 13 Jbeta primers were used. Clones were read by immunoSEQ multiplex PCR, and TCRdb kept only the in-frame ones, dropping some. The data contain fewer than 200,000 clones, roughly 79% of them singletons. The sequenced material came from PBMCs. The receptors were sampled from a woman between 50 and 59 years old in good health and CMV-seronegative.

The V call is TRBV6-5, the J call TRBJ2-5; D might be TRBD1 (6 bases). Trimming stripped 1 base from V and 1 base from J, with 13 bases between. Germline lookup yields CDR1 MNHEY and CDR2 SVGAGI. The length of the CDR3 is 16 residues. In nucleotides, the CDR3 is TGTGCCAGCAGTTACTTTGGGACAAGCACCCAAGAGACCCAGTACTTC. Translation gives CASSYFGTSTQETQYF.

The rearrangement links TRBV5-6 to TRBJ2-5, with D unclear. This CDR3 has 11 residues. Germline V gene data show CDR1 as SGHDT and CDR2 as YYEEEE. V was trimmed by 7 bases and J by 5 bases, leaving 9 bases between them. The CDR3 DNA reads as TGTGCCAGCCCCTTTTCGGAGACCCAGTACTTC. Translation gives CASPFSETQYF. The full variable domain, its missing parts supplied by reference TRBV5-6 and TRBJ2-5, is DAGVTQSPTHLIKTRGQQVTLRCSPKSGHDTVSWYQQALGQGPQFIFQYYEEEERQRGNFPDRFSGHQFPNYSSELNVNALLLGDSALYLCASPFSETQYFGPGTRLLVL.

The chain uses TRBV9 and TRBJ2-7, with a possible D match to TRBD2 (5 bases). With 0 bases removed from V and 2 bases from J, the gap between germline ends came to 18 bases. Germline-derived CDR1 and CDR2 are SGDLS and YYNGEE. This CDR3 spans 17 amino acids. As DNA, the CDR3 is TGTGCCAGCAGCGTAGACCCTAACGGGATTACAACCTACGAGCAGTACTTC. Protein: CASSVDPNGITTYEQYF. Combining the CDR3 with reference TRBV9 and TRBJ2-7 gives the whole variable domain DSGVTQTPKHLITATGQRVTLRCSPRSGDLSVYWYQQSLDQGLQFLIQYYNGEERAKGNILERFSAQQFPDLHSELNLSSLELGDSALYFCASSVDPNGITTYEQYFGPGTRLTVT.

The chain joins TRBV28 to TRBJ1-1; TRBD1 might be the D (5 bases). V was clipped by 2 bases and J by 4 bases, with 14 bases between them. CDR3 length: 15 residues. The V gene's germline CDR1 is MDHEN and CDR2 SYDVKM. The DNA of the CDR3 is TGTGCCAGCAGTTTACCGGGCGGGAGGGGCACTGAAGCTTTCTTT. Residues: CASSLPGGRGTEAFF.

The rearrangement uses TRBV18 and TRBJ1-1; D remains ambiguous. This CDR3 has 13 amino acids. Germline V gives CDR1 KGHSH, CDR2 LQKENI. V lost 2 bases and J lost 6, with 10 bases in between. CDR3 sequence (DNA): TGTGCCAGCTCACCATTGGTCGCAGCTGAAGCTTTCTTT. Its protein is CASSPLVAAEAFF.

The CDR3 loop reads CASSPLAIGGDYGYTF. In nucleotides, the CDR3 is TGCGCCAGCAGTCCACTTGCCATTGGGGGGGACTATGGCTACACCTTC. The rearrangement joins TRBV23-1 to TRBJ1-2; D might be TRBD1 (5 bases). TRBV23-1 is identified as an open reading frame with a role that is uncertain. CDR3 length: 16 residues. Trimming took 4 bases from V and 3 from J, leaving 18 bases between them.

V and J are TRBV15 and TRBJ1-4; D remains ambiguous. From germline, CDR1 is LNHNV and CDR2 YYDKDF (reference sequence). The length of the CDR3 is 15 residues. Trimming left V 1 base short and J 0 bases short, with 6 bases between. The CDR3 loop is CATSRGGSTNEKLFF. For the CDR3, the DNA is TGTGCCACCAGCAGAGGAGGTTCAACTAATGAAAAACTGTTTTTT.

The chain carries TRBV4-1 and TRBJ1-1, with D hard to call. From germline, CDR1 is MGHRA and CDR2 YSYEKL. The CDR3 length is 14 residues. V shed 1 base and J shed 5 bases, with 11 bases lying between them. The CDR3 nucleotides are TGCGCCAGCAGCCAAGTTTCAGCCGGGACTGAAGCTTTCTTT. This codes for CASSQVSAGTEAFF.

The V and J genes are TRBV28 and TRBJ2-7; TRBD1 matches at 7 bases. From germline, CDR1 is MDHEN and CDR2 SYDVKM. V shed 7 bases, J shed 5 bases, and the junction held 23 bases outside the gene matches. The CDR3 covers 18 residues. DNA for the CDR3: TGTGCCAGCAAAGTTGCCGGACAGGTCGTCTCTGAGGGGAACGAGCAGTACTTC. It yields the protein CASKVAGQVVSEGNEQYF.

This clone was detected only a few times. The CDR3 region is CASSRKLAGTEAFF. For the CDR3, the DNA is TGTGCCAGCAGCCGAAAACTAGCGGGAACTGAAGCTTTCTTT. J is TRBJ1-1 and V is TRBV7-2; D remains ambiguous. V was cut by 5 bases and J by 5 bases, with 15 bases left in between. CDR1 SGHTA and CDR2 FQGNSA come from the germline V gene. The CDR3 is made up of 14 amino acids.

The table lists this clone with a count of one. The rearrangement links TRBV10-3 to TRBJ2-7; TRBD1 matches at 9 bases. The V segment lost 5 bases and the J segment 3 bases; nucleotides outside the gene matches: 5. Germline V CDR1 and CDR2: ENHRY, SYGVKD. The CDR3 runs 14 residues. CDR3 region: CAISPGTGNYEQYF. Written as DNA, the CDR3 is TGTGCCATCAGTCCGGGGACAGGGAACTACGAGCAGTACTTC.